The clone carrying this TCR beta chain was recorded a few times. Its antigen is still unknown. Germline V gives CDR1 MNHNY, CDR2 SVGAGI (reference sequence). The CDR3 totals 13 residues. V lost 2 bases and J 7 bases, leaving 11 bases between the germline ends. The assay was immunoSEQ multiplex PCR, and TCRdb's table has in-frame clones only and misses some. The repertoire holds roughly 16,000 clones, with about three quarters as singletons. This sample was taken from a study of tumor-infiltrating lymphocytes in localized non-small cell lung cancer. Study context: Patients included smokers and never-smokers with various histologies, some sampled after neoadjuvant chemotherapy. Resected tumor was paired with non-adjacent uninvolved lung from the same patient.

The study, taken as a whole, reports: Each assay used a separate piece of the same tissue. Available tissue quantity limited TCR sequencing to a patient subset.

The receptor was derived from a human donor with non-small cell lung cancer. The gene calls are TRBV6-6 and TRBJ1-1; D unclear. The sample comprised lung tumor tissue. CDR3 sequence: CASSYGGSGEAFF. The CDR3 DNA is TGTGCCAGCAGTTACGGAGGATCCGGTGAAGCTTTCTTT.